The sequence of this TCR beta chain was determined in a study of neurological immune-mediated disorders. TCRdb passed the 5' RACE reads through MiXCR, listing each CDR3 protein once. This sample has approximately 30,000 distinct CDR3 sequences, with 21% found just once. The table lists this clonotype with many counts. The germline V and J ends were trimmed by 7 bases and 1 base, with 17 bases remaining between them. The CDR3 contains 16 residues. Germline lookup yields CDR1 MNHEY and CDR2 SVGEGT. Sequencing was done on a sample of PBMCs. The V and J genes are TRBV6-2 or TRBV6-3 and TRBJ2-4, with a tentative D call TRBD2 (5 bases). The sequence came from a woman aged 55 to 70 in good health. Here the CDR3 DNA reads TGTGCCAGCACTCCCCGCCCGGGGTCGGCCAAAAACATTCAGTACTTC. This translates into CASTPRPGSAKNIQYF.